The clone carrying this TCR beta chain has at least ten counts. Its antigen is currently unknown. Unmatched junction bases numbered 11, after V lost 4 bases and J lost 2 bases. CDR3 size: 16 residues. Germline V gene data show CDR1 as LGHNA and CDR2 as YNFKEQ. The data are from a study of CD8 T cells in ankylosing spondylitis. General observations from the study: Disease-linked clones were reportedly significantly enriched in matched ankylosing spondylitis synovial fluid. Relatively rare in peripheral blood, disease-linked clones were also CD8+. Within ankylosing spondylitis blood, a TCR beta motif made up of eight or nine highly homologous variants appeared to be characteristic.

Making use of molecular barcodes, quantitative 5'-RACE generated TCR beta libraries. TCRdb recomputed calls from the 5' RACE reads with MiXCR, one row per CDR3 protein. This sample yields some 63,000 distinct CDR3 sequences, of which around 6.5% are seen a single time; roughly 4.8% belongs to the top ten. The receptor was derived from a male donor with ankylosing spondylitis. V and J are TRBV4-2 and TRBJ2-7; 7 nucleotides match TRBD2. Sequences were obtained from synovial fluid, either unsorted or a sorted T cell fraction (not recorded which). The CDR3 loop is CASSRAGQRGTYEQYF. The CDR3 nucleotides read TGTGCCAGCAGCCGAGCGGGGCAAAGGGGCACCTACGAGCAGTACTTC.